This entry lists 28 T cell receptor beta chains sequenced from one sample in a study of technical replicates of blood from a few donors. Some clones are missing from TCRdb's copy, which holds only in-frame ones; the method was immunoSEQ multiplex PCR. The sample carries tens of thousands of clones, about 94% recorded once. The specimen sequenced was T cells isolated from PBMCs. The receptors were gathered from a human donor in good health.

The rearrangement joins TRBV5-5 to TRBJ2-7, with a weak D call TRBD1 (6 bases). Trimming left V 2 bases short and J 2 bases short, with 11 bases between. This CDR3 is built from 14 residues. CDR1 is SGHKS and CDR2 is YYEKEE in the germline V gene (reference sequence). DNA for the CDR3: TGTGCCAGCAGCTTCAGGGGTGGAACCTACGAGCAGTACTTC. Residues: CASSFRGGTYEQYF.

CDR3 in DNA: TGTGCCAGTAGTCTCCGTCCGACAGATTACGAGCAGTACTTC. The encoded protein is CASSLRPTDYEQYF. This chain joins TRBV19 and TRBJ2-7, with a weak D call TRBD1 (5 bases). In germline, CDR1 is LNHDA, CDR2 SQIVND (reference sequence). The CDR3 has 14 amino acids. V shed 5 bases and J shed 4 bases, with 15 bases lying between them.

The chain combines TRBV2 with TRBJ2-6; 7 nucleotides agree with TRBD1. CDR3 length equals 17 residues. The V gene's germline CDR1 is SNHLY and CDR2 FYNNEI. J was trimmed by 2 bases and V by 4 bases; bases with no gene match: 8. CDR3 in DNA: TGTGCCAGCAGTGCGACAGGGAGAATGGCTGGGGCCAACGTCCTGACTTTC. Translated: CASSATGRMAGANVLTF.

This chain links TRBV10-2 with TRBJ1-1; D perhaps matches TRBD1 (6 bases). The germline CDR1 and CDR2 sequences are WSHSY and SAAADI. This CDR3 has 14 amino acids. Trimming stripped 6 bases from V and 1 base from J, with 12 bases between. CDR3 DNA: TGCGCCAGCAGCTGGACAGTAGAGAACACTGAAGCTTTCTTT. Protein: CASSWTVENTEAFF.

CDR3 in DNA: TGCGCCAGCAGCTCCGACAGGGGACAAGGTGGCTACACCTTC. Translated: CASSSDRGQGGYTF. This chain connects TRBV5-1 to TRBJ1-2, with 8 bases identical to TRBD1. Looked up from germline, CDR1 is SGHRS and CDR2 is YFSETQ. J gave up 7 bases and V 3 bases, and 8 bases lay outside the gene matches. The CDR3 has 14 amino acids.

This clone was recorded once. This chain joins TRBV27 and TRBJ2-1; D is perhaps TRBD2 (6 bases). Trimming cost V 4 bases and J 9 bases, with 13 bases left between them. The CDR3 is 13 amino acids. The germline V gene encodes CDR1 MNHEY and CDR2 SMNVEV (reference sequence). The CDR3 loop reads CASSSGEWVEQFF. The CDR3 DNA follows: TGTGCCAGCAGTTCGGGAGAATGGGTTGAGCAGTTCTTC.

The DNA of the CDR3 is TGTGCCAGCAGTGAAGCCAGACTAGCGGGAGACACAGATACGCAGTATTTT. Residues: CASSEARLAGDTDTQYF. This chain connects TRBV6-1 to TRBJ2-3, with 12 bases lining up with TRBD2. Germline CDR1 is MNHNS and CDR2 is SASEGT. The V gene end was trimmed by 0 bases and the J gene end by 2 bases; junction bases not matched to a gene: 3. The CDR3 contains 17 residues.

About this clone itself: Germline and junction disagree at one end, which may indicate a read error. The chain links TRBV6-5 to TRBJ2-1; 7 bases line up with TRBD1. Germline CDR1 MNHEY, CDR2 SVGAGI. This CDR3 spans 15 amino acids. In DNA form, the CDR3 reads TGTGCCAGCAGTATGGGACAGATCTCCTTCAATGAGCAGTTCTTC. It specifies CASSMGQISFNEQFF.

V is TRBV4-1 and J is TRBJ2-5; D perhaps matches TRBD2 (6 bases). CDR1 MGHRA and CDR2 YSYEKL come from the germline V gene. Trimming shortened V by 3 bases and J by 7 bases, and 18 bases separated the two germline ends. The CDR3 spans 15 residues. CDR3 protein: CASSQPGLGFSTQYF. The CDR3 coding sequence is TGCGCCAGCAGCCAGCCGGGACTGGGGTTTTCGACCCAGTACTTC.

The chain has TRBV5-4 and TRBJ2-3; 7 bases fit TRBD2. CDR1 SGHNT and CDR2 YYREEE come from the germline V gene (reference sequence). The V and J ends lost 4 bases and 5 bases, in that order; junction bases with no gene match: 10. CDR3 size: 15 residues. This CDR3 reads CASSARGVRRDTQYF. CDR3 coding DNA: TGTGCCAGCAGCGCCCGGGGGGTTAGGCGAGATACGCAGTATTTT.

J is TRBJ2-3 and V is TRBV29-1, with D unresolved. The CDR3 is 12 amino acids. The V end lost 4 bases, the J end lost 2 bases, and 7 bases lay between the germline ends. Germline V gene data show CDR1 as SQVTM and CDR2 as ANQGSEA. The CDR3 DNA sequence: TGCAGCGTTGGAACTTTCACAGATACGCAGTATTTT. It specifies CSVGTFTDTQYF.

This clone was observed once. CDR3 protein: CASTPWDRGPGELFF. The CDR3 DNA reads TGTGCCAGCACACCTTGGGACAGGGGGCCCGGGGAGCTGTTTTTT. The chain couples TRBV7-6 to TRBJ2-2; 12 bases match TRBD1. The germline gives CDR1 SGHVS, CDR2 FNYEAQ. V was pared by 7 bases and J by 6 bases, with 6 bases of the junction left unmatched. The CDR3 runs to 15 residues.

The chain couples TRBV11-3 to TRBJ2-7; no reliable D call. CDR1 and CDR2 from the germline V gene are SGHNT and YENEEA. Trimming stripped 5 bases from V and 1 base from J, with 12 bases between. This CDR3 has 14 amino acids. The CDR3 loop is CASSPYELSYEQYF. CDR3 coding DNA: TGTGCCAGCAGCCCCTACGAACTATCCTACGAGCAGTACTTC.

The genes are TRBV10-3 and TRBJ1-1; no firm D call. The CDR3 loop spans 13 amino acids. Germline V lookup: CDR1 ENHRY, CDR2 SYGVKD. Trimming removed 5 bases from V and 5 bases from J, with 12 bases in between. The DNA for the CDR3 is TGTGCCATCAGTAATTTTCGCGGAACTGAAGCTTTCTTT. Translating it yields CAISNFRGTEAFF.

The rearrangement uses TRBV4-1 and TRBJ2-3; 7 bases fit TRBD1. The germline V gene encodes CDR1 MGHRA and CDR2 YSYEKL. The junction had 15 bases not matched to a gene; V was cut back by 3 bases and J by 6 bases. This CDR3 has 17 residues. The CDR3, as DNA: TGCGCCAGCAGCCAGGGTCAACAGGGGCCTCAGGGGGATACGCAGTATTTT. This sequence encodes CASSQGQQGPQGDTQYF.

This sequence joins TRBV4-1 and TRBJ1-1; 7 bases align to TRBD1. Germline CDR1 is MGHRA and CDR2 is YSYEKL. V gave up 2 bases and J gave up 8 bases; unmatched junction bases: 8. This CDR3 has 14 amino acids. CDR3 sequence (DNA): TGCGCCAGCAGCCAATGGGACGGGACAGACGAAGCTTTCTTT. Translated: CASSQWDGTDEAFF.

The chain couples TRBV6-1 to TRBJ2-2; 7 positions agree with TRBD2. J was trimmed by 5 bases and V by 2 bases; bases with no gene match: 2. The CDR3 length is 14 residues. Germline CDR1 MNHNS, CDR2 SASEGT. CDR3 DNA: TGTGCCAGCAGTGAACAGGGAGGGACCGGGGAGCTGTTTTTT. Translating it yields CASSEQGGTGELFF.

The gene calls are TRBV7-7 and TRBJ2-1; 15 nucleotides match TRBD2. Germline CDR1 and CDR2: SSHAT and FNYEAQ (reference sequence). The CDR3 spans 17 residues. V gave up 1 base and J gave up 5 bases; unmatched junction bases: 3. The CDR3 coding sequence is TGTGCCAGCAGCTTAGGCGGACTAGCGGGAGGGCACAATGAGCAGTTCTTC. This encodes CASSLGGLAGGHNEQFF.

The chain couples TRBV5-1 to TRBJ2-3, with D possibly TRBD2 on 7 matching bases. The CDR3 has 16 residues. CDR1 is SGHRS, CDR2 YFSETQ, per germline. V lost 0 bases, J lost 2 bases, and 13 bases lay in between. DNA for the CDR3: TGCGCCAGCAGCTTGGGGCGGGGGCCACCCACAGATACGCAGTATTTT. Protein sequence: CASSLGRGPPTDTQYF.

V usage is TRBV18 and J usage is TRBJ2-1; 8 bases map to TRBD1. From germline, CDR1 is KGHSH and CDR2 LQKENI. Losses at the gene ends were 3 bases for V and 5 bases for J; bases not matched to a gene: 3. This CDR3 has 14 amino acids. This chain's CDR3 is CASSPDRVDNEQFF. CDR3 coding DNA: TGTGCCAGCTCACCGGACAGGGTCGACAATGAGCAGTTCTTC. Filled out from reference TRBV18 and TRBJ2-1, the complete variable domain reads NAGVMQNPRHLVRRRGQEARLRCSPMKGHSHVYWYRQLPEEGLKFMVYLQKENIIDESGMPKERFSAEFPKEGPSILRIQQVVRGDSAAYFCASSPDRVDNEQFFGPGTRLTVL.

The CDR3 nucleotides read TGTGCCAGCAGCTGGACAGACCACTCCTACAATGAGCAGTTCTTC. Translating it yields CASSWTDHSYNEQFF. This chain uses TRBV11-3 with TRBJ2-1; a weak D match, TRBD1 (6 bases). Trimming took off 4 bases at V and 0 bases at J, with 10 bases between the two ends. CDR3 length: 15 residues. Per germline, CDR1 SGHNT and CDR2 YENEEA. The variable domain in full, completed from reference TRBV11-3 and TRBJ2-1, reads EAGVVQSPRYKIIEKKQPVAFWCNPISGHNTLYWYLQNLGQGPELLIRYENEEAVDDSQLPKDRFSAERLKGVDSTLKIQPAELGDSAVYLCASSWTDHSYNEQFFGPGTRLTVL.

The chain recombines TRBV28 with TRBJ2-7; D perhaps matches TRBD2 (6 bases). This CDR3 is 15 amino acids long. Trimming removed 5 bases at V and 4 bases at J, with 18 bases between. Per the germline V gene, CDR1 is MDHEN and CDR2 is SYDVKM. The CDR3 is CASSTVTGGTYEQYF. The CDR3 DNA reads TGTGCCAGCAGTACGGTTACCGGGGGTACGTACGAGCAGTACTTC.

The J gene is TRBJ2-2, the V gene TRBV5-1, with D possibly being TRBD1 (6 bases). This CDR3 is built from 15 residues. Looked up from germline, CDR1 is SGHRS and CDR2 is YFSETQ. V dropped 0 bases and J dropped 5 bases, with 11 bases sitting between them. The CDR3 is CASSLVQGLTGELFF. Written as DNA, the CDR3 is TGCGCCAGCAGCTTGGTACAGGGATTGACCGGGGAGCTGTTTTTT.

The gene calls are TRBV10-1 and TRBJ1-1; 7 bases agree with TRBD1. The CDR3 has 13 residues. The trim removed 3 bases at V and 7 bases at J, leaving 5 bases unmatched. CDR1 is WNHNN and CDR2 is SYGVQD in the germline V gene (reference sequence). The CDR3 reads CASSDLGQFEAFF. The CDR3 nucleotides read TGCGCCAGCAGTGATCTGGGACAGTTTGAAGCTTTCTTT.

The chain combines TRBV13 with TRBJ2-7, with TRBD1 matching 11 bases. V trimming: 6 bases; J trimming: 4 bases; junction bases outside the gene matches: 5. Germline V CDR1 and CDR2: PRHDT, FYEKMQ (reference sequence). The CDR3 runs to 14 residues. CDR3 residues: CASRRTGGAYEQYF. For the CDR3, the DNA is TGTGCCAGCAGACGGACAGGGGGCGCGTACGAGCAGTACTTC.

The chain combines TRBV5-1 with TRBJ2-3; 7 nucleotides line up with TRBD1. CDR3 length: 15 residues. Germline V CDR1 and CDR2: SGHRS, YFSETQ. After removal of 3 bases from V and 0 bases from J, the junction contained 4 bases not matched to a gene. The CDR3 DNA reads TGCGCCAGCAGCTCGGGACAGCGAAGCACAGATACGCAGTATTTT. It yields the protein CASSSGQRSTDTQYF.

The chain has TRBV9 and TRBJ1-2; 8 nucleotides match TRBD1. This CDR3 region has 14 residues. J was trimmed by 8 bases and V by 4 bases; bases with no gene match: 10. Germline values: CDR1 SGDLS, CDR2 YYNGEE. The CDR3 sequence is CASSLTGQGYGYTF. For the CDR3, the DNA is TGTGCCAGCAGCCTAACCGGACAGGGCTACGGCTACACCTTC.

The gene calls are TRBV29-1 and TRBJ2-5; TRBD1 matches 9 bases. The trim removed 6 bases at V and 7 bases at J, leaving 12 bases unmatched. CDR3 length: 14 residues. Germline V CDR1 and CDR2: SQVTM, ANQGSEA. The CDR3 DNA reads TGCAGCGTCGACGGGACAGGGTGGATGGGGACCCAGTACTTC. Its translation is CSVDGTGWMGTQYF.